What follows are 8 T cell receptor beta chains derived from one specimen sequenced in a study of cytomegalovirus exposure and HLA in healthy donors. A multiplex PCR was run with 60 Vbeta primers and 13 Jbeta primers. Clones were sequenced by immunoSEQ multiplex PCR, and TCRdb holds only the in-frame ones, with some missing. This sample carries tens of thousands of clones, about 80% of them seen once, and the ten largest clones take about 8.2%. Material: PBMCs. The receptors were gathered from a man between 60 and 70 years old in good health and CMV-seropositive.

This clone was counted a few times. This rearrangement joins TRBV19 to TRBJ2-5; 8 bases are a match to TRBD1. This CDR3 is built from 15 residues. Germline trimming cut 3 bases from V and 2 bases from J; bases unmatched to any gene: 5. In germline, CDR1 is LNHDA, CDR2 SQIVND (reference sequence). The CDR3 sequence is CASSMGRGRQETQYF. The CDR3 DNA reads as TGTGCCAGTAGTATGGGCAGGGGGCGGCAAGAGACCCAGTACTTC.

J is TRBJ1-1 and V is TRBV7-2, with D tentatively TRBD1 (5 bases). CDR1 is SGHTA and CDR2 is FQGNSA in the germline V gene. V was shortened by 5 bases and J by 1 base, with 14 bases between the two germline ends. CDR3 length: 15 residues. This CDR3 reads CASSPQGSWNTEAFF. CDR3 coding DNA: TGTGCCAGCAGCCCCCAGGGCAGCTGGAACACTGAAGCTTTCTTT.

This clone was seen a few times. As DNA, the CDR3 is TGTGCCAGCAGCTTAGTTGCAGGGACCTACGAGCAGTACTTC. It yields the protein CASSLVAGTYEQYF. The rearrangement uses TRBV11-2 and TRBJ2-7; possibly TRBD1 for D (5 bases). The V end lost 1 base, the J end lost 2 bases, and 9 bases lay between the germline ends. The length of the CDR3 is 14 residues. CDR1 is SGHAT and CDR2 is FQNNGV in the germline V gene.

This clone was seen once. CDR3 sequence reads: CASSLATTGSEQYF. For the CDR3, the DNA is TGCGCCAGCAGCTTGGCGACTACAGGGAGCGAGCAGTACTTC. The J gene is TRBJ2-7, the V gene TRBV5-1; weak D call: TRBD1 (6 bases). The CDR3 sequence is 14 residues long. Per the germline V gene, CDR1 is SGHRS and CDR2 is YFSETQ. V was trimmed by 0 bases and J by 6 bases, leaving 13 bases between them. Supplemented by reference TRBV5-1 and TRBJ2-7, the full variable domain reads KAGVTQTPRYLIKTRGQQVTLSCSPISGHRSVSWYQQTPGQGLQFLFEYFSETQRNKGNFPGRFSGRQFSNSRSEMNVSTLELGDSALYLCASSLATTGSEQYFGPGTRLTVT.

This sequence joins TRBV7-8 and TRBJ1-2; TRBD1 might be the D (5 bases). The CDR3 spans 14 residues. The germline V gene encodes CDR1 SGHVS and CDR2 FQNEAQ. V was cut by 5 bases and J by 6 bases, with 16 bases left in between. CDR3 coding DNA: TGTGCCAGCAGCCCGTCGGGGGTCCTAAATGGCTACACCTTC. It specifies CASSPSGVLNGYTF. The full variable domain, completed using reference TRBV7-8 and TRBJ1-2, is GAGVSQSPRYKVAKRGQDVALRCDPISGHVSLFWYQQALGQGPEFLTYFQNEAQLDKSGLPSDRFFAERPEGSVSTLKIQRTQQEDSAVYLCASSPSGVLNGYTFGSGTRLTVV.

The J gene is TRBJ2-1, the V gene TRBV6-1; 9 nucleotides align to TRBD1. Trimming cost V 4 bases and J 4 bases; bases outside gene matches: 5. Germline CDR1 is MNHNS and CDR2 is SASEGT. The CDR3 runs to 15 residues. The CDR3 reads CASSVQGARYNEQFF. Written as DNA, the CDR3 is TGTGCCAGCAGTGTACAGGGGGCAAGGTACAATGAGCAGTTCTTC.

The rearrangement links TRBV5-6 to TRBJ2-7, with D possibly matching TRBD1 (5 bases). V lost 2 bases to trimming and J lost 1 base, with 19 bases between them. Germline lookup yields CDR1 SGHDT and CDR2 YYEEEE. The CDR3 consists of 17 residues. The CDR3 coding sequence is TGTGCCAGCAGCTTAGAGCAGGGCCTAACCCTTTCCTACGAGCAGTACTTC. Its protein is CASSLEQGLTLSYEQYF.

The chain carries TRBV11-2 and TRBJ2-1; 10 nucleotides match TRBD2. The CDR3 is 15 residues long. Germline V CDR1 and CDR2: SGHAT, FQNNGV. Losses at the gene ends were 6 bases for V and 2 bases for J; bases not matched to a gene: 4. CDR3 in amino acids: CASSLLAGTYNEQFF. In nucleotides, the CDR3 is TGTGCCAGCAGTCTACTAGCGGGGACCTACAATGAGCAGTTCTTC. The full variable domain, completed using reference TRBV11-2 and TRBJ2-1, is EAGVAQSPRYKIIEKRQSVAFWCNPISGHATLYWYQQILGQGPKLLIQFQNNGVVDDSQLPKDRFSAERLKGVDSTLKIQPAKLEDSAVYLCASSLLAGTYNEQFFGPGTRLTVL.